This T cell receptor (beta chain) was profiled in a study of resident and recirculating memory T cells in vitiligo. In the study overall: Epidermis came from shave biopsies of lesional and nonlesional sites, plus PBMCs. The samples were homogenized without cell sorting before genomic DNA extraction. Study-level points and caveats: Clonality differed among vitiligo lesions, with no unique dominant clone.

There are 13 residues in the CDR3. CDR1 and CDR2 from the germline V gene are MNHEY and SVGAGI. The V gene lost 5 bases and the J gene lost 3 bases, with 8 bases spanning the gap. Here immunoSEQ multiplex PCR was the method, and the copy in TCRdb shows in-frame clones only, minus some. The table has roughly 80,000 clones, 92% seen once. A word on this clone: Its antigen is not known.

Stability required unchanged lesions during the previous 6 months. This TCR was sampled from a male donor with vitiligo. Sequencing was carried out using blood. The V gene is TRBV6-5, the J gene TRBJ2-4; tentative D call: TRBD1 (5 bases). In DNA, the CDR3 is TGTGCCAGCAGTCCGACAGACAAAAACATTCAGTACTTC. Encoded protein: CASSPTDKNIQYF.